This entry features one T cell receptor beta chain sequence. Its target is not known. The CDR3 sequence is 13 residues long. CDR1 SNHLY and CDR2 FYNNEI come from the germline V gene. Losses at the gene ends were 4 bases for V and 7 bases for J; bases not matched to a gene: 4. This entry is derived from a study of shared clonotypes between healthy human individuals. Sequencing used immunoSEQ multiplex PCR; TCRdb keeps in-frame clones, though not all of them. The table has 780,000 or so clones, 72% seen once. Study-wide findings and caveats: Generally, estimated richness proved larger in naive subsets than it did in memory subsets. Enrolling few donors narrowed the genetic and exposure-history diversity that was represented.

The genes are TRBV2 and TRBJ1-5, with 7 bases fitting TRBD1. The sequence came from a woman aged 25 to 39 in good health. Sequencing used memory CD4+ T cells sorted from blood. As to subset: CD45RA-negative fraction. CDR3 DNA sequence: TGTGCCAGCAGTGTCCAGGGGGAACAGCCCCAGCATTTT. This gives the protein CASSVQGEQPQHF.